This T cell receptor (beta chain) was observed in a study of brain T cells in children with intractable seizures. Whole-study findings and limits: Patients' HCMV serostatus was unknown; virus specificity rests on CDR3 similarity alone.

Time point specified: blood from clinic visit 5 months post-surgery; TSC patient then seizure free. Surgery cases with the highest brain T cell transcript signatures were chosen for sequencing. Before surgery, patients took at least one anti-epileptic drug. Between the trimmed V and J ends, which lost 7 bases and 1 base, there was a span of 13 bases. Germline V gene data show CDR1 as MNHEY and CDR2 as SVGAGI. The CDR3 totals 14 residues. With respect to this clone: Its antigen is currently unknown.

Profiling relied on immunoSEQ multiplex PCR, and the TCRdb table lists in-frame clones only, not all of them. This table has about 340,000 clones, about 93% appearing once. J is TRBJ1-1 and V is TRBV6-5, with unresolved D. The receptor was derived from a boy under three years old with tuberous sclerosis and intractable seizures. Specimen: peripheral blood, collected about 5 months after surgery. Here the CDR3 DNA reads TGTGCCAGCACCCTCTCGACACGGAACACTGAAGCTTTCTTT. Protein product: CASTLSTRNTEAFF.